This T cell receptor (beta chain) was recovered during a study of T cell changes during pregnancy in multiple sclerosis. This clone has more than one count but fewer than ten. The protocol was immunoSEQ multiplex PCR, while the TCRdb copy is restricted to in-frame clones and leaves out a portion. The sample records under 80,000 clones, 92% being singletons. This sample comprised peripheral blood, obtained after pregnancy. This TCR came from a female donor in good health, enrolled as a control in a pregnancy study.

CDR3 sequence reads: CASSLTSGENNEQFF. The CDR3 coding sequence is TGTGCCAGCAGCCTTACTAGCGGGGAGAACAATGAGCAGTTCTTC. J is TRBJ2-1 and V is TRBV6-4; 10 bases align to TRBD2. CDR1 and CDR2 (germline): MRHNA, SNTAGT. The ends lost 6 bases at V and 5 bases at J; junction bases unmatched: 7. The length of the CDR3 is 15 residues.